Below, 16 T cell receptor beta chains from the same sample are listed, as sequenced in a study of blood T cell repertoires in COVID-19. Clones were read by immunoSEQ multiplex PCR, and TCRdb kept only the in-frame ones, dropping some. The repertoire consists of around 170,000 clones, with roughly nine tenths occurring once and the leading ten covering 0.5% to 0.6%. The sample comprised peripheral blood. The source of these receptors is a man in his forties or fifties with acute or convalescent COVID-19.

The V gene is TRBV6-5, the J gene TRBJ2-1; the match to TRBD2 covers 8 bases. With V trimmed by 4 bases and J by 2 bases, 4 bases remained unmatched. Looked up from germline, CDR1 is MNHEY and CDR2 is SVGAGI. The CDR3 totals 15 residues. The CDR3 coding sequence is TGTGCCAGCAGTTTGGATAGCGGGACCTACAATGAGCAGTTCTTC. The encoded protein is CASSLDSGTYNEQFF.

The chain is built from TRBV28 and TRBJ1-4, with 10 bases fitting TRBD1. Germline assignment: CDR1 MDHEN and CDR2 SYDVKM. The CDR3 covers 15 residues. Trimming cost V 6 bases and J 6 bases; bases outside gene matches: 7. The CDR3 nucleotides are TGTGCCAGCAGAATTAAGGGGACAGGGGATGAAAAACTGTTTTTT. Translation: CASRIKGTGDEKLFF.

The rearrangement links TRBV5-1 to TRBJ2-6; D is uncertain. CDR3 length equals 15 residues. V shed 4 bases and J shed 0 bases, with 8 bases lying between them. The V gene's germline CDR1 is SGHRS and CDR2 YFSETQ. For the CDR3, the DNA is TGCGCCAGCAGCGCAGTCATCTCTGGGGCCAACGTCCTGACTTTC. Translated: CASSAVISGANVLTF.

The CDR3 sequence is CASTRQGSKNEQFF. The CDR3 DNA reads as TGTGCCAGCACTCGACAGGGGTCGAAAAATGAGCAGTTCTTC. The V and J genes are TRBV2 and TRBJ2-1; 8 nucleotides agree with TRBD1. CDR1 is SNHLY and CDR2 is FYNNEI in the germline V gene. This CDR3 region has 14 residues. With 7 bases clipped from V and 7 bases from J, the junction kept 9 bases outside the gene matches.

The rearrangement links TRBV11-2 to TRBJ2-7; the D gene is possibly TRBD1 (5 bases). Germline CDR1 SGHAT, CDR2 FQNNGV. This CDR3 is built from 14 residues. V shed 0 bases and J shed 3 bases, with 9 bases lying between them. The CDR3 nucleotides are TGTGCCAGCAGCTTAGAGACAGCCGTCTACGAGCAGTACTTC. Protein product: CASSLETAVYEQYF.

The chain employs TRBV2 and TRBJ2-7; 13 bases are shared with TRBD2. This CDR3 has 14 amino acids. Germline CDR1 SNHLY, CDR2 FYNNEI. V dropped 6 bases and J dropped 3; count of bases not matched to a gene: 2. CDR3: CASRGLAGDYEQYF. The CDR3 bases are TGTGCCAGCAGAGGACTAGCGGGGGACTACGAGCAGTACTTC.

The V and J genes are TRBV10-3 and TRBJ2-1; 13 bases match TRBD2. The J segment lost 13 bases and the V segment lost 5 bases, leaving 8 bases of the junction unmatched. CDR1 is ENHRY, CDR2 SYGVKD, per germline. The CDR3 has 14 amino acids. The CDR3 protein is CAISNGLAGATQFF. The CDR3 bases are TGTGCCATCAGTAACGGACTAGCGGGAGCTACCCAGTTCTTC.

The chain couples TRBV27 to TRBJ2-5, with TRBD1 matching over 8 bases. This CDR3 is built from 16 residues. J gave up 5 bases and V 1 base, and 9 bases lay outside the gene matches. The germline V gene has CDR1 MNHEY and CDR2 SMNVEV (reference sequence). The CDR3 nucleotides are TGTGCCAGCAGTTTATTTTCAGGGGGCGTTCCGGAGACCCAGTACTTC. Amino acid sequence: CASSLFSGGVPETQYF.

The chain couples TRBV19 to TRBJ2-1, with TRBD2 matching over 13 bases. The CDR3 contains 21 residues. After removal of 6 bases from V and 4 bases from J, the junction contained 21 bases not matched to a gene. CDR1 is LNHDA and CDR2 is SQIVND in the germline V gene (reference sequence). In DNA, the CDR3 is TGTGCCAGTAGCTCCCCGCCCGAAGGACTAGCGGGAGCCACCTCTTACAATGAGCAGTTCTTC. It specifies CASSSPPEGLAGATSYNEQFF.

This CDR3 is CATDEGGGADTQYF. The CDR3 region has the DNA TGTGCCACCGATGAGGGGGGGGGTGCAGATACGCAGTATTTT. The J gene is TRBJ2-3, the V gene TRBV24-1, with D maybe TRBD2 (7 bases). Trimming removed 9 bases at V and 4 bases at J, with 16 bases between. CDR1 and CDR2 from the germline V gene are KGHDR and SFDVKD. This CDR3 has 14 residues.

The chain joins TRBV28 to TRBJ2-7, with 8 bases that match TRBD2. The J segment lost 4 bases and the V segment lost 5 bases, leaving 10 bases of the junction unmatched. The V gene's germline CDR1 is MDHEN and CDR2 SYDVKM. The CDR3 is made up of 15 amino acids. The CDR3 DNA reads TGTGCCAGCAGTGCAGAGGTAGCGGGAAGGTACGAGCAGTACTTC. Translated, it gives CASSAEVAGRYEQYF.

The chain joins TRBV6-5 to TRBJ1-5; 8 bases are shared with TRBD1. V shed 2 bases and J 2 bases; nucleotides not matched to a gene: 2. CDR1 and CDR2 from the germline V gene are MNHEY and SVGAGI. The CDR3 loop spans 15 amino acids. The CDR3 loop reads CASSYQDRGNQPQHF. The CDR3 region has the DNA TGTGCCAGCAGTTACCAGGACAGGGGCAATCAGCCCCAGCATTTT.

The chain uses TRBV2 and TRBJ1-3; D gene unclear. Germline V gene sequence: CDR1 SNHLY, CDR2 FYNNEI. The CDR3 has 13 residues. Trimming shortened V by 6 bases and J by 2 bases, and 8 bases separated the two germline ends. The chain's CDR3 is CASSSGAGNTIYF. DNA of the CDR3: TGTGCCAGCAGCTCGGGAGCTGGAAACACCATATATTTT.

CDR3: CAPPIRVYNSPLHF. The CDR3 DNA reads as TGCGCCCCCCCCATCAGGGTATATAATTCACCCCTCCACTTT. The chain carries TRBV23-1 and TRBJ1-6; tentatively, D is TRBD1 (5 bases). TRBV23-1 is treated as an ORF (open reading frame) with a function not yet certain. The V and J ends lost 11 bases and 4 bases respectively, with 15 bases between them. The CDR3 has 14 residues.

The V gene is TRBV6-5, the J gene TRBJ1-1, with D possibly TRBD1 on 6 matching bases. The CDR3 runs to 14 residues. Germline loops: CDR1 MNHEY, CDR2 SVGAGI. V lost 7 bases to trimming and J lost 5 bases, with 17 bases between them. CDR3: CASKVAGDGTEAFF. The DNA of the CDR3 is TGTGCCAGCAAAGTAGCAGGGGATGGGACTGAAGCTTTCTTT.

The rearrangement joins TRBV6-5 to TRBJ2-2, with a tentative D call TRBD2 (5 bases). The CDR3 contains 14 residues. V lost 8 bases and J lost 8, with 18 bases in between. Germline lookup yields CDR1 MNHEY and CDR2 SVGAGI. In nucleotides, the CDR3 is TGTGCCAGCCGGGGTCATGGGCGCGGGGGGGAGCTGTTTTTT. Protein sequence: CASRGHGRGGELFF.